The following is a TCR beta chain sequence with its context. Assay: immunoSEQ multiplex PCR; the TCRdb copy retains only in-frame clones and omits some. This sample has a few hundred thousand clones, with roughly 88% found just once. The sample belongs to a study of blood T cell repertoires in COVID-19. The germline V and J ends were trimmed by 3 bases and 9 bases, with 21 bases remaining between them. Germline lookup yields CDR1 KGHSH and CDR2 LQKENI. The CDR3 runs 16 residues. The sequencing input was peripheral blood. V is TRBV18 and J is TRBJ1-5; a possible D gene is TRBD1 (6 bases). The receptor comes from a woman aged 30 to 39 with COVID-19, enrolled during active disease. The CDR3 region has the DNA TGTGCCAGCTCACCTACCCCTAGACAGGTCCAAAGGCCCCAGCATTTT. Translated, it gives CASSPTPRQVQRPQHF.